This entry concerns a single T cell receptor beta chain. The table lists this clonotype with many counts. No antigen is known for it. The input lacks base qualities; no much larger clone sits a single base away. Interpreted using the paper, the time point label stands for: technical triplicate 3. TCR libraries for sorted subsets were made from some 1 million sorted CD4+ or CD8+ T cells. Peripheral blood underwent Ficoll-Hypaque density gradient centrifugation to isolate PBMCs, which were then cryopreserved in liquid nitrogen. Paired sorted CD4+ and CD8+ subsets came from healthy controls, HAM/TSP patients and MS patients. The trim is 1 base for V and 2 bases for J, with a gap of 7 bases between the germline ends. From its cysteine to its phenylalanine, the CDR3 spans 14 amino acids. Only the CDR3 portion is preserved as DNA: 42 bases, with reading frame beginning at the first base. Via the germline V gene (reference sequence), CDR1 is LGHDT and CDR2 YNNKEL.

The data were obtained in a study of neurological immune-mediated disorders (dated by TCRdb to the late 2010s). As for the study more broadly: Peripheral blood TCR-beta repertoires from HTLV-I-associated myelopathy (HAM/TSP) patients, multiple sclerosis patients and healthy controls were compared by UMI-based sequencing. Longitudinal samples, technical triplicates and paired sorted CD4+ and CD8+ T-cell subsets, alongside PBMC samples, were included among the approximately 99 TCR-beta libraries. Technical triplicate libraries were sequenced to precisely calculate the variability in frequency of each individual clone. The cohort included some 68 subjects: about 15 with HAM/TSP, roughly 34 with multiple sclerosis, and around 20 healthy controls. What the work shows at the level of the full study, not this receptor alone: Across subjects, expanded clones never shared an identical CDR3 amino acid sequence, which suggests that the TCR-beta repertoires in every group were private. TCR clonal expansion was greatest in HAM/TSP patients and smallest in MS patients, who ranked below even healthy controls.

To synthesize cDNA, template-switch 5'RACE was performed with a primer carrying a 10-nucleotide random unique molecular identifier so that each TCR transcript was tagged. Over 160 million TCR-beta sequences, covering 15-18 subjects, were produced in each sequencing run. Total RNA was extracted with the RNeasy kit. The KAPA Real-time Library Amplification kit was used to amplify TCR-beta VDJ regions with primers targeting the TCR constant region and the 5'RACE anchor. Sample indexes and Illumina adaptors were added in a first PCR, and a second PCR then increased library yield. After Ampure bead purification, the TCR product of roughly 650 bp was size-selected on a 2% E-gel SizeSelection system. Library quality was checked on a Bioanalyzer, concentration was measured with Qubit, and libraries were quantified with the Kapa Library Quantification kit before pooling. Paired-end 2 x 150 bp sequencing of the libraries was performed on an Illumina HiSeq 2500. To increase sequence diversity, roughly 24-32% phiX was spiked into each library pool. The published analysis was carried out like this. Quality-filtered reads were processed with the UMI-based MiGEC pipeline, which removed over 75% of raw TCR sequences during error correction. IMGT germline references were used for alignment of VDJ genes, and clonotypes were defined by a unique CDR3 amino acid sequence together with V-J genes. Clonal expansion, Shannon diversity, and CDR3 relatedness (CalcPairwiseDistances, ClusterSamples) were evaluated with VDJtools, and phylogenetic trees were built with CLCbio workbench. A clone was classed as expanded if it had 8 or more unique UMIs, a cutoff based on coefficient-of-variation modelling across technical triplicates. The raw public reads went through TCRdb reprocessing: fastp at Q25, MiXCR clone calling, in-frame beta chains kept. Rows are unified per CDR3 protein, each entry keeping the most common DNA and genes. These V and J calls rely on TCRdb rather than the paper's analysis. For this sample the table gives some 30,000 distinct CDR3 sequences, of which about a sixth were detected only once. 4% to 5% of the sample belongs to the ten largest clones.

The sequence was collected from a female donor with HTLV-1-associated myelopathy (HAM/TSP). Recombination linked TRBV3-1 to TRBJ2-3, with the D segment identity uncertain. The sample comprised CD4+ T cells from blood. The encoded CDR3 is CASSQGTTTDTQYF. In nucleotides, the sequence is TGTGCCAGCAGCCAAGGGACCACCACAGATACGCAGTATTTT.